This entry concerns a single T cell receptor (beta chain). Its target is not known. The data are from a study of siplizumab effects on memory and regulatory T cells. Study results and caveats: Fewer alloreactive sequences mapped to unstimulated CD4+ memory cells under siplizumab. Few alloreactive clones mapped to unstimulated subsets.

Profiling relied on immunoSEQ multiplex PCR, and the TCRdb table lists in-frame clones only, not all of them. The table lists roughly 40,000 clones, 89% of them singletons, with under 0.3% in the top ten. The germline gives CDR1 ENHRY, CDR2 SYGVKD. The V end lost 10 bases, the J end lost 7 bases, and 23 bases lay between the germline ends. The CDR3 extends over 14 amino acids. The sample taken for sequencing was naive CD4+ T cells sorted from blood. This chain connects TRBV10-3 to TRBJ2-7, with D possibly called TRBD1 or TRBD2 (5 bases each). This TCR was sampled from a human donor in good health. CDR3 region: CATRPGDLHGEQYF. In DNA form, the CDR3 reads TGTGCCACCCGGCCCGGGGACCTCCATGGGGAGCAGTACTTC.